This T cell receptor beta chain is from a study of T cell responses to AZD1222 COVID-19 vaccine (TCRdb year 2021). For context, the study as a whole: AZD1222 recipients given second doses at about 4 weeks or at about 12 weeks were pooled, since spike-specific TCR depth and breadth were not found to differ between the two schedules. TCR sequencing covered over 230 trial participants: 200 to 220 given two doses of AZD1222 and about 26 given two doses of MenACWY control vaccine. Trial participants were enrolled by age into subgroups of 18-55, 56-69 and 70-plus years, and around 150, 29 and 61 TCR-sequenced participants, respectively, were included in these subgroups.

The CDR3 regions of human TCRbeta chains were analyzed by immunosequencing. The authors' pipeline ran thus. Repertoire TCRs were checked for matches against a reference library of SARS-CoV-2-specific TCRs that had been generated using the MIRA antigen-specificity platform. Breadth was defined as the fraction of unique TCRs that were SARS-CoV-2-associated. Depth was defined as the fraction of total T cells that were SARS-CoV-2-associated. Using the MIRA data, each spike-specific TCR was mapped to the spike region that the TCR reacts to and placed in a CD4 or CD8 class. Log10-transformed breadth and depth values were compared by one-way ANOVA with Sidak's multiple comparisons tests. As stored in TCRdb, this immuneACCESS dataset retains in-frame rearrangements with V and J assigned. A fraction of the clones does not appear; measured against another copy, unresolved V genes explain less than half of the discrepancy, and the remainder lacks a known reason. V, J and clone size reflect that table, while D and trimming were determined from the DNA. The table for this sample lists under 150,000 clones; nearly 95% of them were counted only once. The ten most abundant clones make up roughly 0.96% of the sample.

V is shortened by 0 bases, J by 0 bases, and the region joining them spans 5 bases. From its cysteine to its phenylalanine, the CDR3 spans 15 amino acids. The sequence is cut down to CDR3 DNA, 45 bases in frame from base 1. Taken from the germline V gene (reference sequence), the CDR1 and CDR2 loops are PRHDT and FYEKMQ. A word on this clone: Its recognized antigen is unknown. No much larger clone exists at a distance of one base, and base qualities are not known.

The time point label on this specimen signifies: baseline before first vaccination. Vaccinee samples came from UK trials COV001 and COV002, including a single-blind randomized controlled phase 2/3 trial of AZD1222 (ChAdOx1 nCoV-19) in healthy adults. For TCRbeta chain sequencing, PBMC samples were collected from trial participants at day 0 and at day 28 after the second dose. Overall study results and their limits: CD4 TCRs associated with the vaccine covered the entire spike protein, and the dominant responses were in regions 160-218 and 743-854. The 56-69-year group was small, and its depth increase did not reach significance, likely because of low power. Most participants were white British and females outnumbered males, and the authors suggested that clonal diversity may have been underestimated. Conclusions about previously exposed vaccinees are limited, since just five to seven AZD1222 recipients were seropositive for SARS-CoV-2 at baseline. Nearly half of unique spike-specific TCRs reportedly recognized epitopes outside regions mutated in the B.1.351 and B.1.1.7 variants. Because no day 14 peak-response samples were available, repertoires were characterized only after the peak T cell response. Spike-specific TCR breadth and depth rose significantly after two AZD1222 doses compared with day 0 and with MenACWY recipients.

The clonotype comes from an adult in good health. The sample in question was peripheral blood, obtained on day 0 of AZD1222 vaccination. The chain uses TRBV13 and TRBJ1-4; the D gene assignment is ambiguous. CDR3 reads: CASSLGRATNEKLFF. The DNA sequence follows: TGTGCCAGCAGCTTAGGCCGTGCAACTAATGAAAAACTGTTTTTT.